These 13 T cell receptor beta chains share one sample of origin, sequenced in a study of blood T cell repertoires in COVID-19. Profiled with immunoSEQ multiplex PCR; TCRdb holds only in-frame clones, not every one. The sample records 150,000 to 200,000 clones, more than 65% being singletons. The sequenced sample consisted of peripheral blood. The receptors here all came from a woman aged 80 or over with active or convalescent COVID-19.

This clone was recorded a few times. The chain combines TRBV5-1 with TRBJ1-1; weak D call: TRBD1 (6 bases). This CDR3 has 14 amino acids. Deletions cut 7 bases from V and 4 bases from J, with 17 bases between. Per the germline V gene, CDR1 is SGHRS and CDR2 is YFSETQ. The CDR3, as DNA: TGCGCCAGCGGAGAATTTACAGGGATCACTGAAGCTTTCTTT. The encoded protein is CASGEFTGITEAFF.

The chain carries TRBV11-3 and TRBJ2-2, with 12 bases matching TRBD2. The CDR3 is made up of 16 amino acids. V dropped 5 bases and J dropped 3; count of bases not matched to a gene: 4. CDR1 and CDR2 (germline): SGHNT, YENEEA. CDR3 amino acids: CASSQPSGRDTGELFF. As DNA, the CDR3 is TGTGCCAGCAGCCAACCTAGCGGGAGGGACACCGGGGAGCTGTTTTTT.

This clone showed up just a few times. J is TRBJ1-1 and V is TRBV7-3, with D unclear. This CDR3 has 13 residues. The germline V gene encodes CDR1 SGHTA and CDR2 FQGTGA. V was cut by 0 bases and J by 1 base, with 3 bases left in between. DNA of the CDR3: TGTGCCAGCAGCTTAACTCGGAACACTGAAGCTTTCTTT. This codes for CASSLTRNTEAFF.

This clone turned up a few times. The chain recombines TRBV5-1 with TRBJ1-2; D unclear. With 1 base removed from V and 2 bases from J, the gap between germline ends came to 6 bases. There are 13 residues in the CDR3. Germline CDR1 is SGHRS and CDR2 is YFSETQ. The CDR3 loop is CASSLQENYGYTF. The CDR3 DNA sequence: TGCGCCAGCAGCTTGCAGGAAAACTATGGCTACACCTTC. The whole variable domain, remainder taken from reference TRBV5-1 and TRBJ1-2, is KAGVTQTPRYLIKTRGQQVTLSCSPISGHRSVSWYQQTPGQGLQFLFEYFSETQRNKGNFPGRFSGRQFSNSRSEMNVSTLELGDSALYLCASSLQENYGYTFGSGTRLTVV.

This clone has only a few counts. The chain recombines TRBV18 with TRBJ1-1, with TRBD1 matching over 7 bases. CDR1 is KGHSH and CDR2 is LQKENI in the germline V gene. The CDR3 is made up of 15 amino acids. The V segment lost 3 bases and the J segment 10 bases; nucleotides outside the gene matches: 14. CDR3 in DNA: TGTGCCAGCTCACCCTCTTTAACAGGGGATTCCGCAGCTTTCTTT. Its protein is CASSPSLTGDSAAFF. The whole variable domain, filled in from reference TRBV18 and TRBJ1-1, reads NAGVMQNPRHLVRRRGQEARLRCSPMKGHSHVYWYRQLPEEGLKFMVYLQKENIIDESGMPKERFSAEFPKEGPSILRIQQVVRGDSAAYFCASSPSLTGDSAAFFGQGTRLTVV.

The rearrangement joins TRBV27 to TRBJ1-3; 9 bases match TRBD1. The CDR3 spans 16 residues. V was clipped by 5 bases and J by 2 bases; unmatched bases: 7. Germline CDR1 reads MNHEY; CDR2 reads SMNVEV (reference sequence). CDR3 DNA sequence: TGTGCCAGCAGTACCGGGACAGGGCGCCCTGGAAACACCATATATTTT. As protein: CASSTGTGRPGNTIYF.

The CDR3 sequence is CASSGNRGTTPTDTQYF. The CDR3 DNA reads as TGTGCCAGCAGTGGGAACAGGGGCACCACACCCACAGATACGCAGTATTTT. The chain employs TRBV28 and TRBJ2-3; 7 bases fit TRBD1. In germline, CDR1 is MDHEN, CDR2 SYDVKM. V shed 5 bases and J 2 bases; nucleotides not matched to a gene: 13. CDR3 size: 17 residues.

CDR3 residues: CASSFRGYEAFF. The CDR3 nucleotides are TGTGCCAGCTCCTTCAGGGGGTACGAAGCTTTCTTT. The V call is TRBV18, the J call TRBJ1-1; 7 bases agree with TRBD1. V shed 6 bases, J shed 8 bases, and the junction held 6 bases outside the gene matches. CDR3 length: 12 amino acids. CDR1 and CDR2 (germline): KGHSH, LQKENI.

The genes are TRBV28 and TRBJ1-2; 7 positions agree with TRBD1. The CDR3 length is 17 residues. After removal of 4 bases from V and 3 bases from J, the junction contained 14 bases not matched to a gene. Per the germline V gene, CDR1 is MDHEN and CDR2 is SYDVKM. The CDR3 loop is CASSSLQDRPADYGYTF. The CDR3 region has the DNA TGTGCCAGCAGTTCCCTCCAGGACAGGCCCGCTGACTATGGCTACACCTTC.

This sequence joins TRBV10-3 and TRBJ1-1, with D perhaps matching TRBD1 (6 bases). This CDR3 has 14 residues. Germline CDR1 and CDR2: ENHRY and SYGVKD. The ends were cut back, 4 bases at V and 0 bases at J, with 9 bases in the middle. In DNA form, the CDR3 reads TGTGCCATCAGTGGGGGGCAAATGAACACTGAAGCTTTCTTT. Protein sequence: CAISGGQMNTEAFF.

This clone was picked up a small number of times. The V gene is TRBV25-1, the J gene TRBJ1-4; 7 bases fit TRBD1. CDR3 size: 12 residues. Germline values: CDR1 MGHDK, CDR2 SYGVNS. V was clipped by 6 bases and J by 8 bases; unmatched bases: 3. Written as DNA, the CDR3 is TGTGCCAGCAGAAAGACAGGGGAAAAACTGTTTTTT. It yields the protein CASRKTGEKLFF.

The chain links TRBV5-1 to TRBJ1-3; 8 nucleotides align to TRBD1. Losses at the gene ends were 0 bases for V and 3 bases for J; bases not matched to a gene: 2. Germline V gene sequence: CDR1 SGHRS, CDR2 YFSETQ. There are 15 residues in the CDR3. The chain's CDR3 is CASSLATGVGNTIYF. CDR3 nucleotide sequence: TGCGCCAGCAGCTTGGCGACAGGGGTTGGAAACACCATATATTTT.

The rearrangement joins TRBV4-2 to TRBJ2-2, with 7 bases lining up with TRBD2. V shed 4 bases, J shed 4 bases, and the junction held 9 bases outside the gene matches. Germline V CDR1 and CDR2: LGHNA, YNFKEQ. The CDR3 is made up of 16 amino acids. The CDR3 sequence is CASSPPTSRSTGELFF. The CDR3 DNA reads TGTGCCAGCAGCCCACCGACTAGCAGAAGCACCGGGGAGCTGTTTTTT.